The next 8 T cell receptor beta chains were all read from a single sample in a study of naive and memory T cell subsets. Study observations and caveats: Naive repertoires, especially CD8, held a few larger clonotypes, possibly memory cells re-expressing CD45RA.

No antigen has been identified for these receptors. The beta constant-region primer was an equimolar mix of two oligonucleotides covering TRBC1 and TRBC2. Ligated cDNA was amplified by four rounds of PCR with nested alpha and beta constant-region primers and SP2. Via MiXCR, TCRdb re-called the UMI-ligation and nested PCR reads, giving one row per CDR3 protein. The sample lists about 140,000 distinct CDR3 sequences; approximately 21% were seen once. The specimen sequenced was naive CD8+ T cells from blood. The receptors shown here come from a human donor in good health.

This clonotype was detected only a few times. The chain is built from TRBV7-8 and TRBJ2-7, with a possible D match to TRBD1 (6 bases). Germline V gene lookup returns CDR1 SGHVS and CDR2 FQNEAQ. The CDR3 length is 14 residues. The ends were cut back, 5 bases at V and 0 bases at J, with 11 bases in the middle. The DNA for the CDR3 is TGTGCCAGCAGCCCAAGGGGGAGCTCCTACGAGCAGTACTTC. This gives the protein CASSPRGSSYEQYF.

The table lists this clonotype with a few counts. The genes are TRBV4-1 and TRBJ2-3, with D uncertain. The CDR3 is 14 amino acids. Germline V gene sequence: CDR1 MGHRA, CDR2 YSYEKL. Trimming cost V 0 bases and J 4 bases, with 8 bases left between them. CDR3 in DNA: TGCGCCAGCAGCCAAGAAACCCCCGCAGATACGCAGTATTTT. It codes for CASSQETPADTQYF.

Many counts were recorded for this clonotype. The chain is built from TRBV12-3 or TRBV12-4 and TRBJ2-7; tentatively, D is TRBD2 (6 bases). The CDR3 consists of 13 residues. V gave up 1 base and J gave up 3 bases, with 7 bases separating them. The CDR3 sequence is CASSLGRGYEQYF. CDR3 coding DNA: TGTGCCAGCAGTTTAGGGCGGGGCTACGAGCAGTACTTC.

This clonotype has only a few counts. The chain is built from TRBV28 and TRBJ2-1, with 11 bases lining up with TRBD2. J lost 4 bases, V lost 5 bases, and 7 bases had no gene match. CDR3 size: 16 residues. Germline V gives CDR1 MDHEN, CDR2 SYDVKM. CDR3 in DNA: TGTGCCAGCAGTCGGCCGGGACTAGCGGAATACAATGAGCAGTTCTTC. Encoded protein: CASSRPGLAEYNEQFF.

Ten or more counts support this clonotype. This chain uses TRBV12-3 or TRBV12-4 with TRBJ2-1; D is unclear. The V end lost 2 bases, the J end lost 4 bases, and 0 bases lay between the germline ends. The CDR3 runs to 11 residues. CDR3 DNA: TGTGCCAGCAGTTTATACAATGAGCAGTTCTTC. Its translation: CASSLYNEQFF.

This clonotype was observed a handful of times. The rearrangement links TRBV2 to TRBJ1-5; D is possibly TRBD1 (6 bases). V lost 3 bases, J lost 3 bases, and 18 bases lay in between. CDR1 SNHLY and CDR2 FYNNEI come from the germline V gene. This CDR3 is built from 17 residues. CDR3 in amino acids: CASSDLSRGTINQPQHF. The CDR3 bases are TGTGCCAGCAGTGACCTATCCAGGGGCACCATCAATCAGCCCCAGCATTTT.

The chain carries TRBV29-1 and TRBJ2-7, with 7 bases that match TRBD1. This CDR3 comprises 13 residues. Germline V lookup: CDR1 SQVTM, CDR2 ANQGSEA. Losses at the gene ends were 7 bases for V and 4 bases for J; bases not matched to a gene: 10. The CDR3 spells CSAGTVGAYEQYF. The CDR3 DNA follows: TGCAGCGCCGGGACAGTCGGCGCGTACGAGCAGTACTTC.

The chain couples TRBV19 to TRBJ2-7, with D uncertain. Germline V gene data show CDR1 as LNHDA and CDR2 as SQIVND (reference sequence). Trimming pared 5 bases from V and 5 bases from J, leaving 13 bases between. The CDR3 contains 13 residues. CDR3 loop: CASSARSKDEQYF. The CDR3 nucleotides are TGTGCCAGTAGTGCACGATCTAAGGACGAGCAGTACTTC.